One sample yielded the 21 T cell receptor beta chains listed below, sequenced in a study of Graves' ophthalmopathy and Graves' hyperthyroidism. Scientists amplified the TCR beta CDR3 regions from RNA transcripts. First-round RT-PCR used HTBI primers; second-round multiplex PCR followed. TCRdb ran MiXCR on the multiplex PCR reads and lists one entry per CDR3 protein. The sample includes around 1.1 million distinct CDR3 sequences, 35% to 40% of them seen just once. Sample: peripheral blood or thyroid tissue (not recorded which). These receptors all stem from an adult man with Graves' hyperthyroidism.

This chain joins TRBV29-1 and TRBJ1-3; no clear D gene. The CDR3 totals 13 residues. V was shortened by 8 bases and J by 1 base, with 12 bases between the two germline ends. Germline V gives CDR1 SQVTM, CDR2 ANQGSEA. CDR3 amino acids: CSLGSGSGNTIYF. DNA of the CDR3: TGCAGCTTAGGGTCGGGTTCTGGAAACACCATATATTTT.

The chain uses TRBV11-1 and TRBJ1-2; D gene ambiguous. Trimming removed 5 bases from V and 6 bases from J, with 10 bases in between. Germline lookup yields CDR1 SGHAT and CDR2 FQDESV (reference sequence). This CDR3 has 12 amino acids. CDR3 bases: TGTGCCAGCAGCCAAGATGGGCATGGCTACACCTTC. Residues: CASSQDGHGYTF.

V usage is TRBV4-1 and J usage is TRBJ1-1; 7 positions match TRBD1. This CDR3 is 15 amino acids long. Losses at the gene ends were 4 bases for V and 7 bases for J; bases not matched to a gene: 12. Germline V gene lookup returns CDR1 MGHRA and CDR2 YSYEKL. CDR3 sequence (DNA): TGCGCCAGCAGCCCCCGACAGGGCCCCCCGCTTGAAGCTTTCTTT. It specifies CASSPRQGPPLEAFF.

J is TRBJ1-2 and V is TRBV10-2; D may be TRBD1 (5 bases). This CDR3 is built from 15 residues. Germline V lookup: CDR1 WSHSY, CDR2 SAAADI. The V end lost 2 bases, the J end lost 0 bases, and 10 bases lay between the germline ends. CDR3 in amino acids: CASSEPDITNYGYTF. DNA of the CDR3: TGCGCCAGCAGTGAGCCGGACATTACTAACTATGGCTACACCTTC.

V is TRBV6-4 and J is TRBJ2-5; the D gene could be TRBD1 or TRBD2 (5 bases each). V was shortened by 3 bases and J by 1 base, with 12 bases between the two germline ends. Per the germline V gene, CDR1 is MRHNA and CDR2 is SNTAGT. CDR3 length: 15 amino acids. The CDR3 bases are TGTGCCAGCAGTGAGAGGGACGGAGCCCAAGAGACCCAGTACTTC. It is translated as CASSERDGAQETQYF.

Ten or more counts support this clonotype. The junction and the germline gene differ at one end; a read error may be behind it. The chain combines TRBV29-1 with TRBJ2-6, with 7 bases that match TRBD2. CDR1 is SQVTM and CDR2 is ANQGSEA in the germline V gene. The CDR3 loop spans 16 amino acids. CDR3 DNA: TGCAGCGTTGAGAAGAGGGAGGGGTCTGCGGCCAACGTCCTGACTTTC. Residues: CSVEKREGSAANVLTF. Filled out from reference TRBV29-1 and TRBJ2-6, the complete variable domain reads SAVISQKPSRDICQRGTSLTIQCQVDSQVTMMFWYRQQPGQSLTLIATANQGSEATYESGFVIDKFPISRPNLTFSTLTVSNMSPEDSSIYLCSVEKREGSAANVLTFGAGSRLTVL.

This chain connects TRBV11-2 to TRBJ1-3, with a tentative D call TRBD1 (5 bases). The CDR3 extends over 17 amino acids. V lost 0 bases and J lost 2, with 14 bases in between. Per the germline V gene, CDR1 is SGHAT and CDR2 is FQNNGV. Here the CDR3 DNA reads TGTGCCAGCAGCTTAGAATGGTCCGGGGGAACTGGAAACACCATATATTTT. This encodes CASSLEWSGGTGNTIYF.

Points on this clonotype: This sequence may be a read error, since a much larger clone differs from it by one base. V is TRBV19 and J is TRBJ1-6; the D gene is possibly TRBD1 (5 bases). The germline CDR1 and CDR2 sequences are LNHDA and SQIVND (reference sequence). The CDR3 length is 17 residues. The DNA for the CDR3 is TGTGCCAGTAGTATTGGCTCGGGGGAAGTGGGGAATTCACCCCCCCACTTT. Amino acid sequence: CASSIGSGEVGNSPPHF.

This clonotype was detected many times. This chain connects TRBV2 to TRBJ2-2, with D hard to call. Trimming removed 6 bases at V and 4 bases at J, with 18 bases between. Germline CDR1 SNHLY, CDR2 FYNNEI. This CDR3 is built from 16 residues. The CDR3 DNA sequence: TGTGCCAGCAGAGAGGAAGGGATCCCCTCCACCGGGGAGCTGTTTTTT. Its protein is CASREEGIPSTGELFF.

This clonotype was recorded only once. This sequence joins TRBV9 and TRBJ1-2; 7 bases align to TRBD1. V lost 4 bases to trimming and J lost 2 bases; unmatched junction nucleotides: 5. From germline, CDR1 is SGDLS and CDR2 YYNGEE. The CDR3 spans 14 residues. The CDR3 nucleotides read TGTGCCAGCAGCCAACGGGGACAGAACTATGGCTACACCTTC. Residues: CASSQRGQNYGYTF. The variable domain in full, completed from reference TRBV9 and TRBJ1-2, reads DSGVTQTPKHLITATGQRVTLRCSPRSGDLSVYWYQQSLDQGLQFLIQYYNGEERAKGNILERFSAQQFPDLHSELNLSSLELGDSALYFCASSQRGQNYGYTFGSGTRLTVV.

This clonotype was observed a handful of times. The V and J genes are TRBV6-6 and TRBJ2-5; D uncertain. The V gene lost 0 bases and the J gene lost 5 bases, with 10 bases spanning the gap. Per germline, CDR1 MNHNY and CDR2 SVGAGI (reference sequence). The CDR3 has 14 amino acids. The DNA for the CDR3 is TGTGCCAGCAGTTACTCGATGCGTTGGGAGACCCAGTACTTC. It encodes CASSYSMRWETQYF.

The chain joins TRBV20-1 to TRBJ1-4, with 9 bases fitting TRBD1. V lost 5 bases to trimming and J lost 2 bases; unmatched junction nucleotides: 3. This CDR3 is built from 14 residues. The V gene's germline CDR1 is DFQATT and CDR2 SNEGSKA (reference sequence). For the CDR3, the DNA is TGCAGTGCTTGGACAGGGGCGACTAATGAAAAACTGTTTTTT. Translated, it gives CSAWTGATNEKLFF.

The gene calls are TRBV29-1 and TRBJ2-5; possible D gene TRBD1, 6 bases. CDR3 length: 15 residues. Germline-derived CDR1 and CDR2 are SQVTM and ANQGSEA. Trimming took 2 bases from V and 5 from J, leaving 18 bases between them. The CDR3, as DNA: TGCAGCGTTGAACAGGGGTCTGGGGGCGGGGAGACCCAGTACTTC. Translating it yields CSVEQGSGGGETQYF.

This clonotype was found many times. The V call is TRBV19, the J call TRBJ1-2; D ambiguous. Trimming removed 10 bases at V and 1 base at J, with 10 bases between. The CDR3 is 12 residues long. Looked up from germline, CDR1 is LNHDA and CDR2 is SQIVND (reference sequence). The CDR3 is CATVDGNYGYTF. Here the CDR3 DNA reads TGTGCCACAGTCGACGGTAACTATGGCTACACCTTC.

This clonotype came up a few times. The rearrangement links TRBV5-4 to TRBJ2-5; 9 bases fit TRBD1. Germline V gives CDR1 SGHNT, CDR2 YYREEE (reference sequence). Trimming cost V 3 bases and J 5 bases; bases outside gene matches: 8. The CDR3 is 15 residues long. CDR3 protein: CASSSGTGRAETQYF. CDR3 in DNA: TGTGCCAGCAGCTCCGGGACAGGGAGAGCGGAGACCCAGTACTTC.

This clonotype was seen a few times. With a much larger clone just one base away, this may be a read error. The chain is built from TRBV7-9 and TRBJ1-1, with TRBD1 matching 8 bases. CDR3 length equals 14 residues. Germline values: CDR1 SEHNR, CDR2 FQNEAQ (reference sequence). The CDR3 loop is CASSHVQGGSEAFF. CDR3 nucleotide sequence: TGCGCCAGCAGCCATGTACAGGGGGGCTCTGAAGCTTTCTTT.

This clonotype was picked up many times. The chain is built from TRBV5-1 and TRBJ1-4; no firm D call. Germline V gene data show CDR1 as SGHRS and CDR2 as YFSETQ. V was cut by 0 bases and J by 10 bases, with 16 bases left in between. This CDR3 has 15 amino acids. CDR3 coding DNA: TGCGCCAGCAGCTTGGATGGTGGGGAAGTTCGAAAACTGTTTTTT. Amino acids: CASSLDGGEVRKLFF. The entire variable domain, with the rest obtained from reference TRBV5-1 and TRBJ1-4, is as follows: KAGVTQTPRYLIKTRGQQVTLSCSPISGHRSVSWYQQTPGQGLQFLFEYFSETQRNKGNFPGRFSGRQFSNSRSEMNVSTLELGDSALYLCASSLDGGEVRKLFFGSGTQLSVL.

There are a few counts of this clonotype. This chain joins TRBV6-5 and TRBJ2-5; a weak D match, TRBD1 (6 bases). Trimming left V 5 bases short and J 5 bases short, with 15 bases between. The CDR3 consists of 14 residues. Germline V gene lookup returns CDR1 MNHEY and CDR2 SVGAGI. CDR3 protein: CASSPKQGSETQYF. In DNA form, the CDR3 reads TGTGCCAGCAGTCCCAAACAGGGCTCGGAGACCCAGTACTTC.

This clonotype was detected only a few times. This may be a read error: a much more frequent sequence differs by one nucleotide. The V gene is TRBV7-9, the J gene TRBJ1-1, with 9 bases that match TRBD1. This CDR3 has 17 amino acids. Germline V gene lookup returns CDR1 SEHNR and CDR2 FQNEAQ (reference sequence). J gave up 0 bases and V 8 bases, and 13 bases lay outside the gene matches. CDR3 DNA sequence: TGTGCCAGCCTACCGGGACAGGGTTTGGAGATGAACACTGAAGCTTTCTTT. Its translation: CASLPGQGLEMNTEAFF.

The chain combines TRBV12-3 or TRBV12-4 with TRBJ2-7; 11 positions match TRBD1. This CDR3 region has 19 residues. V gave up 5 bases and J gave up 3 bases; unmatched junction bases: 18. The CDR3 DNA reads TGTGCCAGCAGTCCCCAACCCGGGACAGGGGGTAGCGGGCACTACGAGCAGTACTTC. Translation gives CASSPQPGTGGSGHYEQYF.

Turning to this clonotype: A junction end diverges from the germline sequence, so it may reflect a read error. V usage is TRBV5-1 and J usage is TRBJ1-2, with 7 bases aligning to TRBD1. This CDR3 is 16 amino acids long. Germline CDR1 and CDR2: SGHRS and YFSETQ. The CDR3 spells CASSLEGQPRVDGHTF. CDR3 bases: TGCGCCAGCAGCTTGGAGGGACAGCCGAGGGTCGATGGCCACACCTTC. The full variable domain, in which reference TRBV5-1 and TRBJ1-2 provide the parts outside the CDR3, is KAGVTQTPRYLIKTRGQQVTLSCSPISGHRSVSWYQQTPGQGLQFLFEYFSETQRNKGNFPGRFSGRQFSNSRSEMNVSTLELGDSALYLCASSLEGQPRVDGHTFGSGTRLTVV.